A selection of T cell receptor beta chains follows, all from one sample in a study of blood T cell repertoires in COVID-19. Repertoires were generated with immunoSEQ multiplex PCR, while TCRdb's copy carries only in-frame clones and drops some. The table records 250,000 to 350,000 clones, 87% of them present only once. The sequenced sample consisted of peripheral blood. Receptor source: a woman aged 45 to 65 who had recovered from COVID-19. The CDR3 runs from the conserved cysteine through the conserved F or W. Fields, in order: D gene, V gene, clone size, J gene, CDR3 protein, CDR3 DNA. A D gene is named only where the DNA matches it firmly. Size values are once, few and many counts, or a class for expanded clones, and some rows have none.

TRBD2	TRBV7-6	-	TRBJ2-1	CASSGTSGSNNEQFF	TGTGCCAGCAGCGGGACTAGCGGGAGCAACAATGAGCAGTTCTTC
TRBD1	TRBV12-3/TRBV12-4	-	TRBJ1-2	CASSLQGAYGYTF	TGTGCCAGCAGCCTACAGGGGGCATATGGCTACACCTTC
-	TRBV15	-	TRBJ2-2	CATSRDLLTGELFF	TGTGCCACCAGCAGAGATCTTCTAACCGGGGAGCTGTTTTTT
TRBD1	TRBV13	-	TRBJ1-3	CASSSGQTSGNTIYF	TGTGCCAGCAGCTCGGGACAGACCTCTGGAAACACCATATATTTT
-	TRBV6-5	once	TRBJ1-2	CASRRPGEGGYTF	TGTGCCAGCAGACGGCCGGGGGAGGGCGGCTACACCTTC
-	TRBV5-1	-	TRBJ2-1	CASSLEGIRWNEQFF	TGCGCCAGCAGCTTGGAGGGGATACGTTGGAATGAGCAGTTCTTC
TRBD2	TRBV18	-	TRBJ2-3	CASSPKSASGRPDTQYF	TGTGCCAGCTCACCAAAATCGGCTAGCGGGAGGCCAGATACGCAGTATTTT
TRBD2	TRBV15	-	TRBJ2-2	CATSRVYGGGDGVRTGELFF	TGTGCCACCAGCAGAGTGTACGGCGGGGGGGACGGCGTGAGGACCGGGGAGCTGTTTTTT
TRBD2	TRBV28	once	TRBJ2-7	CASSLRLDERGRYEQYF	TGTGCCAGCAGTTTAAGGTTAGACGAGCGGGGTCGCTACGAGCAGTACTTC
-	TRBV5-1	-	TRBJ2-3	CASSLYGSTDTQYF	TGCGCCAGCAGCTTGTACGGTAGCACAGATACGCAGTATTTT
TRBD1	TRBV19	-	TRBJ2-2	CASSIAGGFTGELFF	TGTGCCAGTAGTATCGCAGGGGGATTTACCGGGGAGCTGTTTTTT
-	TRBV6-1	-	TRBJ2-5	CASSEVYGGGIQETQYF	TGTGCCAGCAGTGAGGTGTACGGTGGAGGAATCCAAGAGACCCAGTACTTC
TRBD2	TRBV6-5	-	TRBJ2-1	CASSYTTSGSKYEQFF	TGTGCCAGCAGTTACACGACTAGCGGGAGTAAATATGAGCAGTTCTTC
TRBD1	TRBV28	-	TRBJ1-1	CASRLTGANTEAFF	TGTGCCAGCAGACTGACAGGGGCTAACACTGAAGCTTTCTTT
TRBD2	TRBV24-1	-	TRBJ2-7	CATREGNEQYF	TGTGCCACCCGGGAGGGCAACGAGCAGTACTTC
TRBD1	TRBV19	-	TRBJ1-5	CASSAVRQGSNQPQHF	TGTGCCAGTAGTGCGGTACGACAGGGGAGCAATCAGCCCCAGCATTTT
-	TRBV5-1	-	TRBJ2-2	CASSPQGINTGELFF	TGCGCCAGCAGCCCCCAGGGAATTAACACCGGGGAGCTGTTTTTT
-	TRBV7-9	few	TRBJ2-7	CASSPRTTNYEQYF	TGTGCCAGCAGCCCCAGGACTACTAACTACGAGCAGTACTTC
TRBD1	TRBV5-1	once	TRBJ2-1	CASSWTGADGGNEQFF	TGCGCCAGCAGCTGGACAGGGGCCGATGGAGGGAATGAGCAGTTCTTC
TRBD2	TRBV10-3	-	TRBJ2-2	CAISESVAGGPLLPGELFF	TGTGCCATCAGTGAGTCGGTAGCGGGGGGGCCTTTGTTGCCCGGGGAGCTGTTTTTT
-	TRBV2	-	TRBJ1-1	CASSPYMRVMNTEAFF	TGTGCCAGCAGCCCGTACATGAGGGTCATGAACACTGAAGCTTTCTTT
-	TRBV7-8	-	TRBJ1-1	CASSLLGVGTEAFF	TGTGCCAGCAGCTTACTGGGAGTCGGGACTGAAGCTTTCTTT
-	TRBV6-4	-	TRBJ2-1	CASSDGLAPYNEQFF	TGTGCCAGCAGTGATGGCCTAGCGCCCTACAATGAGCAGTTCTTC
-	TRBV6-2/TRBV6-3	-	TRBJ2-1	CASSPSVGVGELFF	TGTGCCAGCAGCCCCAGTGTTGGAGTCGGTGAACTATTCTTC
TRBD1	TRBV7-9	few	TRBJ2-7	CASSSSDRGYEQYF	TGTGCCAGCAGCTCCTCGGACAGGGGTTACGAGCAGTACTTC
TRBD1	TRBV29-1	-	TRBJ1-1	CSVNFRGVGTEAFF	TGCAGCGTTAATTTCAGGGGGGTCGGAACTGAAGCTTTCTTT
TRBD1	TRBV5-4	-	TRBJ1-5	CASSFGGQGIGNQPQHF	TGTGCCAGCAGCTTCGGGGGACAGGGCATCGGCAATCAGCCCCAGCATTTT
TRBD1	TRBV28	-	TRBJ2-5	CASSSGTVEETQYF	TGTGCCAGCAGTTCCGGGACAGTGGAAGAGACCCAGTACTTC
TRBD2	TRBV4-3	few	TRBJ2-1	CASSQDSGSTSYNEQFF	TGCGCCAGCAGCCAAGATAGCGGGAGTACGTCCTACAATGAGCAGTTCTTC
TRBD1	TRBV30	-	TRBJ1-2	CAWSGGGYGYTF	TGTGCCTGGTCAGGGGGAGGCTATGGCTACACCTTC
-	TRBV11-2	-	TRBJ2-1	CASSTPLDFYEQFF	TGTGCCAGCAGCACCCCCCTGGACTTCTATGAGCAGTTCTTC
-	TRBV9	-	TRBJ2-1	CASSVAVHLGEQFF	TGTGCCAGCAGCGTAGCGGTTCACCTAGGAGAGCAGTTCTTC
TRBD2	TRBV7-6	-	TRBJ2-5	CASSLGTTGQETQYF	TGTGCCAGCAGCCTAGGGACTACGGGACAAGAGACCCAGTACTTC
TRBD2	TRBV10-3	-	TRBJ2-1	CAISGTSNEQFF	TGTGCCATCAGCGGGACTAGCAATGAGCAGTTCTTC
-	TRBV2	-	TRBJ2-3	CASASGVRGFTTDTQYF	TGTGCCAGCGCATCGGGGGTCAGGGGGTTCACCACAGATACGCAGTATTTT
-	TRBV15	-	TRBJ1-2	CATSRDTDGYTF	TGTGCCACTAGCCGGGACACCGATGGCTACACCTTC
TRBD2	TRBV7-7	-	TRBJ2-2	CASSLGTSGMYTGELFF	TGTGCTAGCAGCTTAGGGACTAGCGGGATGTACACCGGGGAGCTGTTTTTT
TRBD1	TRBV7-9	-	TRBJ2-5	CASSWGQGQETQYF	TGTGCCAGCAGCTGGGGACAGGGACAAGAGACCCAGTACTTC
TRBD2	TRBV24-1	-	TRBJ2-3	CATSDLRGSGRAKDTQYF	TGTGCCACCAGTGATCTACGAGGTAGCGGGAGGGCCAAGGATACGCAGTATTTT
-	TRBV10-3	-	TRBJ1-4	CAISQRVADQGGEKLFF	TGTGCCATCAGTCAGAGGGTGGCCGACCAAGGAGGTGAAAAACTGTTTTTT
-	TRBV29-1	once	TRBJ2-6	CSARSGVLGAQGANVLTF	TGCAGCGCCAGAAGTGGGGTGCTGGGGGCGCAGGGGGCCAACGTCCTGACTTTC
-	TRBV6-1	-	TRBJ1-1	CASSEQGLGAFF	TGTGCCAGCAGTGAGCAGGGCCTAGGGGCTTTCTTT
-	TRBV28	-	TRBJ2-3	CASSLNARGTQYF	TGTGCCAGCAGTTTAAACGCTAGAGGTACGCAGTATTTT
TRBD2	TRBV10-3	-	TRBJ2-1	CAIRLNSELANYNEQFF	TGTGCCATCAGACTGAATTCAGAACTAGCGAACTACAATGAGCAGTTCTTC
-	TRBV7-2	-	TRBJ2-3	CASSFWGRDTDTQYF	TGTGCCAGCAGCTTTTGGGGGCGCGACACAGATACGCAGTATTTT
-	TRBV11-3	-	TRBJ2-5	CASSLDGETQYF	TGTGCCAGCAGCTTAGACGGAGAGACCCAGTACTTC
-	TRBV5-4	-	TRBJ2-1	CASSLALGANEQFF	TGTGCCAGCAGCTTGGCATTGGGAGCTAATGAGCAGTTCTTC
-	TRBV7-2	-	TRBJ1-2	CASSLGGGDYGYTF	TGTGCCAGCAGCTTAGGCGGGGGAGACTATGGCTACACCTTC
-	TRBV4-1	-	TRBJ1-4	CASSQLRDAHEKLFF	TGCGCCAGCAGCCAGTTGCGGGACGCACATGAAAAACTGTTTTTT
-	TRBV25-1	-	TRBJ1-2	CASSDETGFYGYTF	TGTGCCAGCAGTGACGAAACAGGCTTCTATGGCTACACCTTC
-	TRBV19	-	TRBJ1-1	CASSIPGEGEAFF	TGTGCCAGTAGTATCCCGGGTGAAGGCGAAGCTTTCTTT
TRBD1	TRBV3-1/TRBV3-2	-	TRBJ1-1	CASSPTGTGETEAFF	TGTGCCAGCAGCCCAACCGGGACAGGGGAGACTGAAGCTTTCTTT
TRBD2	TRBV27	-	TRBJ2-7	CASSLSSLGGGALQYF	TGTGCCAGCAGTTTATCATCGTTGGGCGGGGGGGCCTTGCAGTACTTC
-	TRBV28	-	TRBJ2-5	CASSFFTRERETQYF	TGTGCCAGCAGTTTTTTTACTAGGGAAAGAGAGACCCAGTACTTC
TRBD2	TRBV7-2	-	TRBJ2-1	CASSLGVAGGDSYNEQFF	TGTGCCAGCAGCTTAGGGGTAGCGGGAGGTGACTCCTACAATGAGCAGTTCTTC